These 20 T cell receptor beta chains were all obtained from the same sample, sequenced in a study of blood T cell repertoires in COVID-19. This table comes from immunoSEQ multiplex PCR, and its TCRdb copy is limited to in-frame clones, with some not included. The data show tens of thousands of clones, around three quarters seen once. Source material: peripheral blood. These receptor sequences come from a woman older than 75 with active or convalescent COVID-19.

The rearrangement links TRBV6-9 to TRBJ2-3; 8 nucleotides agree with TRBD2. After removal of 1 base from V and 0 bases from J, the junction contained 0 bases not matched to a gene. CDR1 and CDR2 (germline): MNHGY, SVAAGI. The length of the CDR3 is 15 residues. DNA of the CDR3: TGTGCCAGCAGTTATTTAGCGGGGAGCACAGATACGCAGTATTTT. Protein product: CASSYLAGSTDTQYF.

This clone was detected many times. The CDR3 is CASSFMSSGGTYEQYF. The CDR3 coding sequence is TGTGCCAGCAGCTTCATGTCAAGCGGGGGAACCTACGAGCAGTACTTC. The rearrangement joins TRBV11-2 to TRBJ2-7; 8 bases are shared with TRBD2. Germline values: CDR1 SGHAT, CDR2 FQNNGV. With V trimmed by 3 bases and J by 2 bases, 9 bases remained unmatched. This CDR3 comprises 16 residues.

The chain employs TRBV5-5 and TRBJ2-3; possible D gene TRBD1, 6 bases. Germline lookup yields CDR1 SGHKS and CDR2 YYEKEE (reference sequence). The CDR3 is made up of 16 amino acids. V gave up 1 base and J gave up 7 bases, with 19 bases separating them. CDR3 in DNA: TGTGCCAGCAGCTTGACAGGGAATGGTCTCATGTATACGCAGTATTTT. It yields the protein CASSLTGNGLMYTQYF.

The sample holds a few counts of this clone. V is TRBV11-2 and J is TRBJ1-1; TRBD1 is a possible D gene (5 bases). The germline V gene has CDR1 SGHAT and CDR2 FQNNGV. This CDR3 is 15 amino acids long. V dropped 3 bases and J dropped 3 bases, with 14 bases sitting between them. The CDR3 coding sequence is TGTGCCAGCAGCTTCTCCCAGGGCATATACACTGAAGCTTTCTTT. Its protein is CASSFSQGIYTEAFF.

The V and J genes are TRBV19 and TRBJ1-4; 10 bases line up with TRBD1. The CDR3 sequence is 18 residues long. V lost 5 bases to trimming and J lost 7 bases; unmatched junction nucleotides: 16. The germline CDR1 and CDR2 sequences are LNHDA and SQIVND (reference sequence). The CDR3 protein is CASSLKPQPGQGREKLFF. CDR3 bases: TGTGCCAGTAGTCTAAAGCCACAACCGGGACAGGGGCGTGAAAAACTGTTTTTT. Using reference TRBV19 and TRBJ1-4 for the parts outside the CDR3, the full variable domain is DGGITQSPKYLFRKEGQNVTLSCEQNLNHDAMYWYRQDPGQGLRLIYYSQIVNDFQKGDIAEGYSVSREKKESFPLTVTSAQKNPTAFYLCASSLKPQPGQGREKLFFGSGTQLSVL.

V is TRBV6-4 and J is TRBJ2-2, with D possibly matching TRBD1 (5 bases). V was clipped by 5 bases and J by 0 bases, with 10 bases between them. Germline lookup yields CDR1 MRHNA and CDR2 SNTAGT. The CDR3 has 15 amino acids. CDR3 DNA sequence: TGTGCCAGCAGTCAGGGATTTGCGAACACCGGGGAGCTGTTTTTT. Translation gives CASSQGFANTGELFF.

V usage is TRBV2 and J usage is TRBJ1-2; tentative D call: TRBD1 (6 bases). This CDR3 spans 14 amino acids. With 1 base removed from V and 2 bases from J, the gap between germline ends came to 8 bases. In germline, CDR1 is SNHLY, CDR2 FYNNEI. This CDR3 is CASSEGTANYGYTF. The CDR3 DNA sequence: TGTGCCAGCAGTGAAGGGACAGCGAACTATGGCTACACCTTC.

The V gene is TRBV9, the J gene TRBJ2-5, with 14 bases that match TRBD2. V shed 4 bases and J 3 bases; nucleotides not matched to a gene: 11. Germline loops: CDR1 SGDLS, CDR2 YYNGEE. The CDR3 runs to 18 residues. CDR3 loop: CASSPRGLAGGLKETQYF. For the CDR3, the DNA is TGTGCCAGCAGCCCCCGTGGACTAGCGGGGGGACTCAAAGAGACCCAGTACTTC. Complete variable domain (other parts from reference TRBV9 and TRBJ2-5): DSGVTQTPKHLITATGQRVTLRCSPRSGDLSVYWYQQSLDQGLQFLIQYYNGEERAKGNILERFSAQQFPDLHSELNLSSLELGDSALYFCASSPRGLAGGLKETQYFGPGTRLLVL.

J is TRBJ1-4 and V is TRBV9; the match to TRBD1 covers 10 bases. Germline V gene data show CDR1 as SGDLS and CDR2 as YYNGEE. The V segment lost 4 bases and the J segment 2 bases; nucleotides outside the gene matches: 5. This CDR3 contains 16 residues. The DNA for the CDR3 is TGTGCCAGCAGCCCCGGGACAGGGGTTACTAATGAAAAACTGTTTTTT. This translates into CASSPGTGVTNEKLFF.

This clone was picked up one time. This chain links TRBV27 with TRBJ1-5, with D perhaps TRBD1 (6 bases). This CDR3 is built from 17 residues. Germline V lookup: CDR1 MNHEY, CDR2 SMNVEV (reference sequence). The V and J ends lost 5 bases and 6 bases respectively, with 23 bases between them. The CDR3 DNA follows: TGTGCCAGCAGTCCCTCCTACGAAACAGGGACGGGTCAGCCCCAGCATTTT. This encodes CASSPSYETGTGQPQHF.

V gene TRBV5-8 combines with J gene TRBJ1-6; D is perhaps TRBD1 (6 bases). Germline loops: CDR1 SGHTS, CDR2 YDEGEE. Trimming stripped 4 bases from V and 8 bases from J, with 13 bases between. This CDR3 is built from 14 residues. For the CDR3, the DNA is TGTGCCAGCAGCCTTGGACAGCTTGATTCACCCCTCCACTTT. Translated: CASSLGQLDSPLHF.

This clone occurred once. This sequence joins TRBV27 and TRBJ2-5; 7 bases map to TRBD1. CDR1 MNHEY and CDR2 SMNVEV come from the germline V gene (reference sequence). There are 15 residues in the CDR3. Germline trimming cut 6 bases from V and 5 bases from J; bases unmatched to any gene: 12. The CDR3 nucleotides read TGTGCCAGCAGCCAAACCGAGGGGGCATGGGAGACCCAGTACTTC. It specifies CASSQTEGAWETQYF.

V and J are TRBV7-6 and TRBJ1-2; the match to TRBD1 covers 8 bases. This CDR3 has 11 amino acids. Germline trimming cut 3 bases from V and 14 bases from J; bases unmatched to any gene: 5. Germline V gives CDR1 SGHVS, CDR2 FNYEAQ. The chain's CDR3 is CASSFRTGHTF. CDR3 sequence (DNA): TGTGCCAGCAGCTTCCGGACAGGGCATACCTTC. The full variable domain, with the rest looked up from reference TRBV7-6 and TRBJ1-2, is GAGVSQSPRYKVTKRGQDVALRCDPISGHVSLYWYRQALGQGPEFLTYFNYEAQQDKSGLPNDRFSAERPEGSISTLTIQRTEQRDSAMYRCASSFRTGHTFGSGTRLTVV.

The genes are TRBV6-5 and TRBJ2-7, with a tentative D call TRBD1 (7 bases). Germline loops: CDR1 MNHEY, CDR2 SVGAGI. The CDR3 spans 14 residues. V lost 4 bases to trimming and J lost 2 bases, with 12 bases between them. CDR3 bases: TGTGCCAGCAGTTCAGGGGGACTTCCCTACGAGCAGTACTTC. Translated, it gives CASSSGGLPYEQYF.

The chain recombines TRBV5-8 with TRBJ2-3; unclear D gene. V was pared by 2 bases and J by 4 bases, with 8 bases between. Germline V gene sequence: CDR1 SGHTS, CDR2 YDEGEE. This CDR3 has 13 residues. The CDR3 spells CASSFFRADTQYF. The CDR3 bases are TGTGCCAGCAGCTTTTTCCGGGCAGATACGCAGTATTTT.

The gene calls are TRBV6-1 and TRBJ2-1; 9 nucleotides agree with TRBD2. J lost 7 bases, V lost 0 bases, and 10 bases had no gene match. CDR1 MNHNS and CDR2 SASEGT come from the germline V gene. The CDR3 is 17 amino acids. CDR3 nucleotides: TGTGCCAGCAGTGAAGCGCTTGGGTCTAGCGGGGTAAATGAGCAGTTCTTC. It yields the protein CASSEALGSSGVNEQFF.

This chain joins TRBV9 and TRBJ2-7; no clear D gene. This CDR3 is built from 12 residues. Germline-derived CDR1 and CDR2 are SGDLS and YYNGEE. Trimming pared 4 bases from V and 5 bases from J, leaving 10 bases between. In nucleotides, the CDR3 is TGTGCCAGCAGCTCTGGCTTGAACGAGCAGTACTTC. Translation gives CASSSGLNEQYF.

This clone has just a few counts. V gene TRBV27 combines with J gene TRBJ2-2, with 14 bases aligning to TRBD2. V shed 4 bases, J shed 0 bases, and the junction held 10 bases outside the gene matches. The germline gives CDR1 MNHEY, CDR2 SMNVEV (reference sequence). This CDR3 comprises 20 residues. In DNA form, the CDR3 reads TGTGCCAGCAGTTCCATAACGGGACTAGCGGGGGTTGCGAACACCGGGGAGCTGTTTTTT. Encoded protein: CASSSITGLAGVANTGELFF.

The V call is TRBV28, the J call TRBJ1-4; weak D call: TRBD1 (6 bases). The CDR3 covers 16 residues. V lost 3 bases, J lost 3 bases, and 14 bases lay in between. Per germline, CDR1 MDHEN and CDR2 SYDVKM. The chain's CDR3 is CASSFVGRGANEKLFF. The CDR3 nucleotides read TGTGCCAGCAGTTTTGTTGGCAGGGGAGCTAATGAAAAACTGTTTTTT.

This sequence joins TRBV28 and TRBJ1-4, with D tentatively TRBD1 (6 bases). V lost 5 bases, J lost 4 bases, and 11 bases lay in between. The germline V gene has CDR1 MDHEN and CDR2 SYDVKM. CDR3 length equals 14 residues. In DNA form, the CDR3 reads TGTGCCAGCAGTACAGGGATAGGTAATGAAAAACTGTTTTTT. Protein sequence: CASSTGIGNEKLFF.